These 26 T cell receptor beta chains were all obtained from the same sample, sequenced in a study of blood T cell repertoires in COVID-19. Produced via immunoSEQ multiplex PCR; TCRdb's table is partial and in-frame only. The sample comprises over 100,000 clones, about 87% of which are singletons, and approximately 7% rests with the top ten. Input material: peripheral blood. The receptors shown here come from a woman in her fifties or sixties with acute or convalescent COVID-19.

J is TRBJ2-2 and V is TRBV23-1, with D perhaps TRBD2 (5 bases). TRBV23-1 is an ORF, and what it does is uncertain. This CDR3 spans 16 amino acids. Trimming left V 8 bases short and J 0 bases short, with 16 bases between. The CDR3 here is CASGRGSKANTGELFF. The CDR3 nucleotides are TGCGCCAGCGGGCGAGGGAGTAAGGCGAACACCGGGGAGCTGTTTTTT.

The rearrangement uses TRBV28 and TRBJ1-5, with D maybe TRBD1 (6 bases). The CDR3 consists of 13 residues. CDR1 and CDR2 (germline): MDHEN, SYDVKM. Trimming left V 5 bases short and J 9 bases short, with 14 bases between. The CDR3 protein is CASSPQGIGPQHF. In nucleotides, the CDR3 is TGTGCCAGCAGTCCACAGGGAATTGGGCCCCAGCATTTT.

The rearrangement uses TRBV5-8 and TRBJ1-1, with D hard to call. Germline CDR1 SGHTS, CDR2 YDEGEE. The CDR3 contains 14 residues. V dropped 0 bases and J dropped 5 bases, with 11 bases sitting between them. The CDR3 region has the DNA TGTGCCAGCAGCTTGGAGGCAGGAACAACTGAAGCTTTCTTT. This encodes CASSLEAGTTEAFF.

This clone showed up just once. The chain combines TRBV12-3 or TRBV12-4 with TRBJ1-1; possible D gene TRBD1, 5 bases. V was cut by 6 bases and J by 7 bases, with 15 bases left in between. This CDR3 comprises 13 residues. The CDR3 nucleotides read TGTGCCAGCAGCTACCGGGGGTTAGGTGAAGCTTTCTTT. Translating gives CASSYRGLGEAFF.

The rearrangement uses TRBV6-5 and TRBJ1-2, with 8 bases aligning to TRBD1. The J segment lost 4 bases and the V segment lost 2 bases, leaving 9 bases of the junction unmatched. Germline CDR1 reads MNHEY; CDR2 reads SVGAGI. The length of the CDR3 is 16 residues. Here the CDR3 reads CASSYRDRGKSYGYTF. DNA for the CDR3: TGTGCCAGCAGTTACCGTGACAGGGGTAAGAGCTATGGCTACACCTTC.

The gene calls are TRBV6-5 and TRBJ1-2; 8 positions agree with TRBD1. The CDR3 is 14 amino acids. With 6 bases clipped from V and 8 bases from J, the junction kept 11 bases outside the gene matches. In germline, CDR1 is MNHEY, CDR2 SVGAGI. The CDR3 loop reads CASRRTGPEGGYTF. CDR3 in DNA: TGTGCCAGCAGAAGGACAGGGCCCGAGGGCGGCTACACCTTC.

This clone was found once. The chain joins TRBV5-1 to TRBJ1-2; 10 bases fit TRBD1. In germline, CDR1 is SGHRS, CDR2 YFSETQ. Trimming cost V 7 bases and J 8 bases; bases outside gene matches: 11. The CDR3 loop spans 14 amino acids. The CDR3 nucleotides read TGCGCCAGCGCGGGACAGGGGCGTTTTAAGGGCTACACCTTC. Translated, it gives CASAGQGRFKGYTF. Filled out from reference TRBV5-1 and TRBJ1-2, the complete variable domain reads KAGVTQTPRYLIKTRGQQVTLSCSPISGHRSVSWYQQTPGQGLQFLFEYFSETQRNKGNFPGRFSGRQFSNSRSEMNVSTLELGDSALYLCASAGQGRFKGYTFGSGTRLTVV.

V gene TRBV25-1 combines with J gene TRBJ1-2; D remains unclear. This CDR3 is built from 13 residues. CDR1 MGHDK and CDR2 SYGVNS come from the germline V gene. Trimming removed 0 bases from V and 2 bases from J, with 4 bases in between. CDR3 coding DNA: TGTGCCAGCAGTGAATACGGGAACTATGGCTACACCTTC. This encodes CASSEYGNYGYTF.

The chain couples TRBV18 to TRBJ1-5; possible D gene TRBD1, 5 bases. The CDR3 is 14 amino acids. Between the trimmed V and J ends, which lost 6 bases and 6 bases, there was a span of 15 bases. Germline CDR1 reads KGHSH; CDR2 reads LQKENI. This CDR3 is CASSPSRGGQPQHF. The CDR3 DNA is TGTGCCAGCTCCCCTTCTAGGGGAGGTCAGCCCCAGCATTTT.

This clone was detected only once. The chain employs TRBV7-8 and TRBJ2-5; 8 bases line up with TRBD2. The V gene end was trimmed by 4 bases and the J gene end by 9 bases; junction bases not matched to a gene: 13. The CDR3 is 15 residues long. The germline CDR1 and CDR2 sequences are SGHVS and FQNEAQ. CDR3 coding DNA: TGTGCCAGCAGCTCTGGGGGAGGGCCCGGGGGGGCCCAGTACTTC. Its protein product is CASSSGGGPGGAQYF.

This clone was observed once. The chain employs TRBV25-1 and TRBJ1-5; 7 bases line up with TRBD1. CDR3 size: 17 residues. Germline V gives CDR1 MGHDK, CDR2 SYGVNS. V gave up 4 bases and J gave up 0 bases; unmatched junction bases: 9. The CDR3 DNA reads TGTGCCAGCAGTGCTACAGGGGCCCAATATAGCAATCAGCCCCAGCATTTT. It specifies CASSATGAQYSNQPQHF.

This chain links TRBV12-3 or TRBV12-4 with TRBJ2-3; no firm D call. Trimming took 2 bases from V and 4 from J, leaving 7 bases between them. CDR3 length: 13 residues. In DNA, the CDR3 is TGTGCCAGCAGTTTACGGAGTCCAGATACGCAGTATTTT. Encoded protein: CASSLRSPDTQYF.

This chain connects TRBV7-2 to TRBJ2-7; 7 bases map to TRBD1. In germline, CDR1 is SGHTA, CDR2 FQGNSA. This CDR3 is built from 14 residues. V shed 5 bases and J 1 base; nucleotides not matched to a gene: 5. Here the CDR3 reads CASSRPGQSYEQYF. The CDR3 DNA is TGTGCCAGCAGCCGCCCGGGACAGTCCTACGAGCAGTACTTC.

This clone was seen only a few times. This chain links TRBV5-4 with TRBJ2-3; a weak D match, TRBD2 (7 bases). V lost 0 bases to trimming and J lost 5 bases, with 16 bases between them. This CDR3 contains 16 residues. The germline V gene has CDR1 SGHNT and CDR2 YYREEE (reference sequence). CDR3 loop: CASSLGGGQRGDTQYF. For the CDR3, the DNA is TGTGCCAGCAGCTTGGGCGGGGGCCAGAGGGGAGATACGCAGTATTTT.

The CDR3 sequence: CASLSGLGYNEQFF. For the CDR3, the DNA is TGTGCCAGCTTATCGGGACTGGGGTACAATGAGCAGTTCTTC. The gene calls are TRBV3-1 (or the pseudogene TRBV3-2) and TRBJ2-1; perhaps TRBD2 as D (6 bases). Trimming took off 8 bases at V and 4 bases at J, with 15 bases between the two ends. Germline CDR1 LGHDT, CDR2 YNNKEL (reference sequence). This CDR3 has 14 residues.

The CDR3 protein is CASGYHSTGELFF. CDR3 nucleotide sequence: TGTGCTAGTGGTTACCATAGCACCGGGGAGCTGTTTTTT. The J gene is TRBJ2-2, the V gene TRBV12-5; no clear D gene. CDR3 size: 13 residues. CDR1 and CDR2 (germline): LGHNT, FRNRAP. Between the trimmed V and J ends, which lost 4 bases and 4 bases, there was a span of 7 bases. The whole variable domain, filled in from reference TRBV12-5 and TRBJ2-2, reads DARVTQTPRHKVTEMGQEVTMRCQPILGHNTVFWYRQTMMQGLELLAYFRNRAPLDDSGMPKDRFSAEMPDATLATLKIQPSEPRDSAVYFCASGYHSTGELFFGEGSRLTVL.

This chain connects TRBV6-6 to TRBJ1-4, with D possibly being TRBD1 (6 bases). The CDR3 loop spans 14 amino acids. CDR1 and CDR2 (germline): MNHNY, SVGAGI (reference sequence). V was cut by 6 bases and J by 8 bases, with 16 bases left in between. This chain's CDR3 is CASSVHRVIEKLFF. The CDR3 DNA reads TGTGCCAGCAGCGTTCACAGGGTGATCGAAAAACTGTTTTTT.

CDR3 nucleotide sequence: TGTGCCAGCACATGGGACAGGACCTCTGGGGCCAACGTCCTGACTTTC. It yields the protein CASTWDRTSGANVLTF. The J gene is TRBJ2-6, the V gene TRBV28, with TRBD1 matching 8 bases. The CDR3 totals 16 residues. V trimming: 7 bases; J trimming: 0 bases; junction bases outside the gene matches: 5. Germline lookup yields CDR1 MDHEN and CDR2 SYDVKM.

This sequence joins TRBV4-2 and TRBJ2-7; D unresolved. This CDR3 comprises 13 residues. The germline V and J ends were trimmed by 1 base and 4 bases, with 8 bases remaining between them. Germline lookup yields CDR1 LGHNA and CDR2 YNFKEQ. In DNA form, the CDR3 reads TGTGCCAGCAGCCAAGCCCGAGCGTACGAGCAGTACTTC. It specifies CASSQARAYEQYF.

The table lists this clone with a count of one. This rearrangement joins TRBV6-5 to TRBJ2-6; the D is unclear. CDR3 length: 15 residues. Looked up from germline, CDR1 is MNHEY and CDR2 is SVGAGI. The V gene lost 2 bases and the J gene lost 2 bases, with 7 bases spanning the gap. CDR3 bases: TGTGCCAGCAGTTACCTAGTAGCTGGGGCCAACGTCCTGACTTTC. It translates to CASSYLVAGANVLTF.

The chain recombines TRBV28 with TRBJ2-7, with 11 bases that match TRBD1. Trimming took 6 bases from V and 1 from J; bases not matched to a gene: 11. There are 17 residues in the CDR3. In germline, CDR1 is MDHEN, CDR2 SYDVKM. The CDR3 here is CASSQLGGQGASYEQYF. In DNA, the CDR3 is TGTGCCAGCAGCCAATTAGGCGGACAGGGGGCATCCTACGAGCAGTACTTC.

This clone showed up just once. This chain connects TRBV5-5 to TRBJ2-7; D is possibly TRBD2 (5 bases). The V gene's germline CDR1 is SGHKS and CDR2 YYEKEE (reference sequence). This CDR3 has 14 amino acids. V was shortened by 4 bases and J by 0 bases, with 11 bases between the two germline ends. The CDR3 spells CASSLGGSSYEQYF. The CDR3 DNA follows: TGTGCCAGCAGCCTAGGAGGAAGCTCCTACGAGCAGTACTTC.

Many counts were recorded for this clone. V and J are TRBV7-6 and TRBJ2-2, with a possible D match to TRBD2 (6 bases). This CDR3 is 15 amino acids long. The ends were cut back, 7 bases at V and 3 bases at J, with 15 bases in the middle. CDR1 is SGHVS and CDR2 is FNYEAQ in the germline V gene. CDR3: CASKEGQGYTGELFF. In DNA form, the CDR3 reads TGTGCCAGCAAGGAGGGCCAAGGGTACACCGGGGAGCTGTTTTTT.

The V gene is TRBV5-1, the J gene TRBJ2-3, with a weak D call TRBD1 (6 bases). This CDR3 has 15 residues. Germline loops: CDR1 SGHRS, CDR2 YFSETQ. V lost 1 base and J lost 0, with 9 bases in between. CDR3 nucleotide sequence: TGCGCCAGCAGCTTGCGACAGGCTAGCACAGATACGCAGTATTTT. Translated, it gives CASSLRQASTDTQYF.

This clone was observed once. The V gene is TRBV10-3, the J gene TRBJ2-7; possibly TRBD1 for D (5 bases). Trimming cost V 2 bases and J 3 bases, with 8 bases left between them. Germline-derived CDR1 and CDR2 are ENHRY and SYGVKD. The CDR3 has 13 residues. The DNA for the CDR3 is TGTGCCATCAGTGAGCAGGGAAGCTACGAGCAGTACTTC. This translates into CAISEQGSYEQYF.

V gene TRBV18 combines with J gene TRBJ1-6; D may be TRBD1 (5 bases). Deletions cut 6 bases from V and 7 bases from J, with 19 bases between. CDR3 length: 16 residues. Per the germline V gene, CDR1 is KGHSH and CDR2 is LQKENI. CDR3 residues: CASSFMERGINSPLHF. CDR3 nucleotide sequence: TGTGCCAGCTCTTTCATGGAGCGGGGGATCAATTCACCCCTCCACTTT.